The present T cell receptor (beta chain) was sequenced within a study of early T cells in non-severe SARS-CoV-2 infection. V was trimmed by 5 bases and J by 1 base, leaving 9 bases between them. This CDR3 spans 15 amino acids. This clonotype was seen at least ten times. The protocol attached unique molecular identifiers to individual cDNA molecules. TCRdb re-derived calls from the 5' RACE reads in MiXCR, one entry per CDR3 protein. The profile shows under 65,000 distinct CDR3 sequences, about 11% of them singletons. The chain recombines TRBV12-3 or TRBV12-4 with TRBJ2-6; D is undetermined. The sequence was collected from an adult who was a healthcare worker with PCR-confirmed SARS-CoV-2 infection or an uninfected control (not recorded which). Sequenced input: whole blood. CDR3 coding DNA: TGTGCCAGCAGTCGGCAGGTATCTGGGGCCAACGTCCTGACTTTC. The encoded protein is CASSRQVSGANVLTF.